A single sample gave rise to the 29 T cell receptor beta chains below, sequenced in a study of T cells in Graves' hyperthyroidism and ophthalmopathy. Amplification yielded TCR beta CDR3 regions, with RNA transcripts as the source. Using the HTBI primer set, a first-round RT-PCR was run on the TCR CDR3. TCRdb reprocessed the multiplex PCR reads via MiXCR and lists one record per CDR3 protein. Among 300,000 to 450,000 distinct CDR3 sequences listed, approximately 15% were seen once. The sequencing input was blood. The receptors stem from a woman aged 55-75 years with Graves' hyperthyroidism.

This clonotype was seen just once. This sequence joins TRBV6-2 or TRBV6-3 and TRBJ1-3; D is undetermined. CDR3 length: 14 amino acids. Germline assignment: CDR1 MNHEY and CDR2 SVGEGT. Trimming shortened V by 5 bases and J by 2 bases, and 10 bases separated the two germline ends. CDR3 region: CASSNPGAGNTIYF. The DNA for the CDR3 is TGTGCCAGCAGTAACCCCGGGGCTGGAAACACCATATATTTT.

This clonotype was counted ten times or more. V is TRBV9 and J is TRBJ1-3, with 11 bases identical to TRBD1. The CDR3 runs 17 residues. Looked up from germline, CDR1 is SGDLS and CDR2 is YYNGEE. V was clipped by 4 bases and J by 3 bases; unmatched bases: 9. The CDR3 coding sequence is TGTGCCAGCAGCCCGCCCCGGGGACAGGGGGATGGAAACACCATATATTTT. As protein: CASSPPRGQGDGNTIYF.

In its sample, this clonotype was seen a few times. The chain employs TRBV10-3 and TRBJ2-2; 9 bases align to TRBD2. V was pared by 9 bases and J by 4 bases, with 6 bases of the junction left unmatched. Germline V gives CDR1 ENHRY, CDR2 SYGVKD. This CDR3 comprises 14 residues. The CDR3 bases are TGTGCCATAGCGGGAGGACCGGGCACCGGGGAGCTGTTTTTT. Its translation is CAIAGGPGTGELFF.

The J gene is TRBJ1-5, the V gene TRBV27, with a possible D match to TRBD1 (6 bases). Germline V gene data show CDR1 as MNHEY and CDR2 as SMNVEV (reference sequence). V gave up 6 bases and J gave up 3 bases, with 9 bases separating them. The CDR3 is 13 amino acids. CDR3 region: CASSWTANQPQHF. The CDR3 nucleotides read TGTGCCAGCAGCTGGACAGCCAATCAGCCCCAGCATTTT.

The rearrangement uses TRBV19 and TRBJ2-1, with a tentative D call TRBD2 (6 bases). V lost 3 bases and J lost 0, with 18 bases in between. The CDR3 covers 18 residues. Germline CDR1 LNHDA, CDR2 SQIVND (reference sequence). CDR3: CASSIRWFAGSSYNEQFF. The CDR3 coding sequence is TGTGCCAGTAGTATTAGGTGGTTCGCGGGGAGCTCCTACAATGAGCAGTTCTTC.

This clonotype was picked up many times. CDR3 sequence: CASSLGQGAEAFF. CDR3 nucleotides: TGCGCCAGCAGCTTGGGACAGGGGGCTGAAGCTTTCTTT. The chain links TRBV5-1 to TRBJ1-1; 9 positions agree with TRBD1. Germline trimming cut 0 bases from V and 6 bases from J; bases unmatched to any gene: 0. In germline, CDR1 is SGHRS, CDR2 YFSETQ. This CDR3 has 13 amino acids.

This clonotype was recorded at least ten times. This chain connects TRBV7-2 to TRBJ2-1; weak D call: TRBD2 (6 bases). This CDR3 is built from 15 residues. CDR1 and CDR2 (germline): SGHTA, FQGNSA. Trimming took 1 base from V and 4 from J, leaving 11 bases between them. In DNA, the CDR3 is TGTGCCAGCAGCTTAGGAAATAGCGGTTACAATGAGCAGTTCTTC. Protein: CASSLGNSGYNEQFF.

In its sample, this clonotype was seen a few times. The CDR3 coding sequence is TGTGCCAGCAGCTTACACCCTGGGAGCGGGAGCACAGATACGCAGTATTTT. Encoded protein: CASSLHPGSGSTDTQYF. The chain combines TRBV7-3 with TRBJ2-3, with a weak D call TRBD2 (6 bases). CDR1 is SGHTA, CDR2 FQGTGA, per germline. Between the trimmed V and J ends, which lost 2 bases and 0 bases, there was a span of 15 bases. The CDR3 sequence is 17 residues long.

This clonotype appeared many times. V is TRBV5-1 and J is TRBJ2-1; 8 positions agree with TRBD2. The CDR3 loop spans 17 amino acids. In germline, CDR1 is SGHRS, CDR2 YFSETQ. The V segment lost 1 base and the J segment 3 bases; nucleotides outside the gene matches: 9. The CDR3 loop is CASSLFEGTRDYNEQFF. CDR3 coding DNA: TGCGCCAGCAGCTTGTTCGAGGGGACTAGGGACTACAATGAGCAGTTCTTC.

This clonotype appeared many times. The rearrangement links TRBV25-1 to TRBJ1-1; D not resolved. CDR1 MGHDK and CDR2 SYGVNS come from the germline V gene. The CDR3 is 13 residues long. The V gene lost 4 bases and the J gene lost 1 base, with 7 bases spanning the gap. The CDR3 reads CASSAQQNTEAFF. The CDR3, as DNA: TGTGCCAGCAGTGCTCAGCAGAACACTGAAGCTTTCTTT. Full variable domain (missing parts from reference TRBV25-1 and TRBJ1-1): EADIYQTPRYLVIGTGKKITLECSQTMGHDKMYWYQQDPGMELHLIHYSYGVNSTEKGDLSSESTVSRIRTEHFPLTLESARPSHTSQYLCASSAQQNTEAFFGQGTRLTVV.

In this sample, this clonotype turned up many times. The chain uses TRBV20-1 and TRBJ2-1; D could derive from TRBD1 or TRBD2 (5 bases each). CDR3 length: 15 residues. Deletions cut 5 bases from V and 10 bases from J, with 24 bases between. Germline-derived CDR1 and CDR2 are DFQATT and SNEGSKA (reference sequence). The CDR3 bases are TGCAGTGCTTCATCCGGGACCGGAGTATTCCGGGAGCAGTTCTTC. It yields the protein CSASSGTGVFREQFF.

This clonotype was observed many times. The chain recombines TRBV27 with TRBJ1-2; 9 bases align to TRBD1. The CDR3 is made up of 18 amino acids. Germline V gene sequence: CDR1 MNHEY, CDR2 SMNVEV (reference sequence). The trim removed 2 bases at V and 3 bases at J, leaving 13 bases unmatched. The CDR3 DNA sequence: TGTGCCAGCAGTTTAAACCCTTATGGGACAGGGATTGACTATGGCTACACCTTC. Protein sequence: CASSLNPYGTGIDYGYTF.

This clonotype was counted ten times or more. The CDR3 region has the DNA TGTGCCAGCAGCCCCCGGACTAGCGGGAGGCGGGTTAAAGAGACCCAGTACTTC. It yields the protein CASSPRTSGRRVKETQYF. V usage is TRBV11-3 and J usage is TRBJ2-5, with 14 bases that match TRBD2. CDR1 is SGHNT and CDR2 is YENEEA in the germline V gene. V was clipped by 5 bases and J by 3 bases; unmatched bases: 11. The CDR3 length is 18 residues.

This clonotype was observed at least ten times. The chain recombines TRBV2 with TRBJ1-2, with D maybe TRBD1 (6 bases). This CDR3 region has 14 residues. Germline V gene lookup returns CDR1 SNHLY and CDR2 FYNNEI. Trimming left V 4 bases short and J 4 bases short, with 13 bases between. CDR3 DNA sequence: TGTGCCAGCAGTGGGGACACCGCTACCTATGGCTACACCTTC. It is translated as CASSGDTATYGYTF.

This clonotype was picked up a small number of times. The chain couples TRBV6-2 or TRBV6-3 to TRBJ1-1; maybe TRBD1 (5 bases). This CDR3 has 12 amino acids. With 0 bases removed from V and 10 bases from J, the gap between germline ends came to 9 bases. Germline CDR1 is MNHEY and CDR2 is SVGEGT. CDR3 amino acids: CASSYSSGRAFF. The CDR3, as DNA: TGTGCCAGCAGTTACTCATCAGGGAGAGCTTTCTTT.

There are many counts of this clonotype. The chain links TRBV12-3 or TRBV12-4 to TRBJ2-6; 9 positions match TRBD1. V shed 4 bases and J 0 bases; nucleotides not matched to a gene: 10. The CDR3 has 19 residues. Here the CDR3 reads CASSSRDRARPSGANVLTF. The DNA for the CDR3 is TGTGCCAGCAGTTCTCGGGACAGGGCGCGCCCCTCTGGGGCCAACGTCCTGACTTTC.

V and J are TRBV5-1 and TRBJ2-7; tentatively, D is TRBD1 or TRBD2 (5 bases each). The CDR3 length is 11 residues. V was trimmed by 3 bases and J by 7 bases, leaving 8 bases between them. CDR1 SGHRS and CDR2 YFSETQ come from the germline V gene. The CDR3 region is CASSSGPEQYF. In DNA, the CDR3 is TGCGCCAGCAGCTCGGGACCAGAGCAGTACTTC.

This clonotype was seen at least ten times. The chain has TRBV28 and TRBJ2-7, with 8 bases lining up with TRBD1. CDR1 is MDHEN, CDR2 SYDVKM, per germline. With V trimmed by 8 bases and J by 6 bases, 27 bases remained unmatched. The CDR3 loop spans 19 amino acids. The CDR3 sequence: CASQTQAPMTGVRLGEQYF. DNA of the CDR3: TGTGCCAGCCAAACCCAAGCGCCCATGACAGGGGTGAGGCTCGGCGAGCAGTACTTC. The full variable domain, rest sourced from reference TRBV28 and TRBJ2-7, is DVKVTQSSRYLVKRTGEKVFLECVQDMDHENMFWYRQDPGLGLRLIYFSYDVKMKEKGDIPEGYSVSREKKERFSLILESASTNQTSMYLCASQTQAPMTGVRLGEQYFGPGTRLTVT.

This clonotype was counted a few times. The rearrangement links TRBV24-1 to TRBJ2-5; D remains ambiguous. The germline V gene encodes CDR1 KGHDR and CDR2 SFDVKD. The ends were cut back, 2 bases at V and 1 base at J, with 10 bases in the middle. The CDR3 covers 15 residues. As DNA, the CDR3 is TGTGCCACCAGTGATTCGGCGGCCGGCCAAGAGACCCAGTACTTC. Translation: CATSDSAAGQETQYF.

The chain uses TRBV25-1 and TRBJ1-4; tentatively, D is TRBD1 (5 bases). The CDR3 is 14 amino acids. Between the trimmed V and J ends, which lost 6 bases and 7 bases, there was a span of 15 bases. Germline CDR1 MGHDK, CDR2 SYGVNS. The CDR3 reads CASRGEFPAEKLFF. For the CDR3, the DNA is TGTGCCAGCAGGGGGGAATTTCCCGCTGAAAAACTGTTTTTT.

The genes are TRBV7-8 and TRBJ2-3; the match to TRBD2 covers 8 bases. The CDR3 is 16 residues long. J lost 3 bases, V lost 5 bases, and 10 bases had no gene match. CDR1 SGHVS and CDR2 FQNEAQ come from the germline V gene. CDR3 sequence: CASSPPPAGVTDTQYF. As DNA, the CDR3 is TGTGCCAGCAGCCCTCCCCCAGCGGGAGTTACAGATACGCAGTATTTT.

The sample holds many counts of this clonotype. This chain joins TRBV2 and TRBJ2-7, with D uncertain. Between the trimmed V and J ends, which lost 5 bases and 3 bases, there was a span of 20 bases. This CDR3 comprises 16 residues. Germline CDR1 is SNHLY and CDR2 is FYNNEI. The CDR3 DNA is TGTGCCAGCAGTCTGCCCTTCCATGGCGGTGGCTACGAGCAGTACTTC. Its translation is CASSLPFHGGGYEQYF.

This clonotype has a handful of counts. The junction differs from germline at one of its ends, possibly a read error. The CDR3 is CTSSPVAGAYNEQFF. CDR3 DNA: TGTACCAGCAGCCCAGTAGCGGGAGCCTACAATGAGCAGTTCTTC. The chain joins TRBV7-9 to TRBJ2-1; 9 bases align to TRBD2. The CDR3 has 15 residues. CDR1 and CDR2 from the germline V gene are SEHNR and FQNEAQ (reference sequence).

This clonotype was seen at least ten times. The V gene is TRBV11-3, the J gene TRBJ1-6; D is ambiguous. Germline loops: CDR1 SGHNT, CDR2 YENEEA. The ends were cut back, 2 bases at V and 6 bases at J, with 8 bases in the middle. This CDR3 is built from 14 residues. CDR3 loop: CASSLRGGNSPLHF. DNA for the CDR3: TGTGCCAGCAGCTTACGGGGTGGTAATTCACCCCTCCACTTT.

This clonotype was seen a few times. The V call is TRBV10-3, the J call TRBJ2-6; D possibly corresponds to TRBD2 (5 bases). The germline V gene has CDR1 ENHRY and CDR2 SYGVKD. V gave up 6 bases and J gave up 0 bases, with 9 bases separating them. The CDR3 totals 15 residues. CDR3 DNA: TGTGCCATCAGCGGACTTCGCTCTGGGGCCAACGTCCTGACTTTC. Translated, it gives CAISGLRSGANVLTF.

This clonotype was seen a few times. The chain has TRBV2 and TRBJ2-1; possible D gene TRBD1, 5 bases. Trimming took off 7 bases at V and 15 bases at J, with 22 bases between the two ends. The V gene's germline CDR1 is SNHLY and CDR2 FYNNEI. The CDR3 loop spans 13 amino acids. The CDR3 reads CASNNPGPYRRFF. The CDR3 coding sequence is TGTGCCAGCAACAACCCTGGACCCTACAGGCGGTTCTTC.

This clonotype was found a few times. The rearrangement joins TRBV4-1 to TRBJ2-1; 10 bases agree with TRBD1. Germline V gene data show CDR1 as MGHRA and CDR2 as YSYEKL. This CDR3 is 17 amino acids long. The V and J ends lost 4 bases and 4 bases, in that order; junction bases with no gene match: 10. DNA for the CDR3: TGCGCCAGCAGCCTTTATCCGGGACAGGGGAAATACAATGAGCAGTTCTTC. Translated, it gives CASSLYPGQGKYNEQFF.

This clonotype was seen ten or more times. The chain uses TRBV7-2 and TRBJ1-2, with D perhaps matching TRBD1 (5 bases). V lost 3 bases, J lost 9 bases, and 11 bases lay in between. The length of the CDR3 is 12 residues. The germline V gene encodes CDR1 SGHTA and CDR2 FQGNSA. The CDR3 sequence: CASSFEWTSYTF. As DNA, the CDR3 is TGTGCCAGCAGCTTCGAGTGGACAAGCTACACCTTC.

The chain couples TRBV29-1 to TRBJ1-2; 8 positions match TRBD1. The CDR3 covers 13 residues. Trimming at V came to 4 bases and at J to 6 bases, leaving 7 bases not matched to a gene. Germline CDR1 and CDR2: SQVTM and ANQGSEA. The chain's CDR3 is CSVAGTGSHGYTF. The CDR3 bases are TGCAGCGTTGCCGGGACAGGATCACATGGCTACACCTTC. Full variable domain (remainder filled in from reference TRBV29-1 and TRBJ1-2): SAVISQKPSRDICQRGTSLTIQCQVDSQVTMMFWYRQQPGQSLTLIATANQGSEATYESGFVIDKFPISRPNLTFSTLTVSNMSPEDSSIYLCSVAGTGSHGYTFGSGTRLTVV.